These T cell receptor beta chains were read from a single sample in a study of T cell changes during pregnancy in multiple sclerosis. Sequencing used immunoSEQ multiplex PCR; TCRdb keeps in-frame clones, though not all of them. The sample holds approximately 100,000 clones; 80% to 95% are singletons and the top ten take 1.5% to 2%. Sample: peripheral blood, taken after pregnancy. The receptors come from a female donor with multiple sclerosis, enrolled in a pregnancy study. The CDR3 runs from the conserved cysteine through the conserved F or W. A D gene is named only where the DNA matches it firmly. The size field is filled for only some rows; it gives once, few, many or a size class.

D,length,V,size,J,DNA,CDR3
-,13,TRBV6-6,-,TRBJ2-3,TGTGCCAGCAAATATGGGGCCGAAGATACGCAGTATTTT,CASKYGAEDTQYF
-,13,TRBV7-9,-,TRBJ1-5,TGTGCCAGCAGCTTCCAGGACAATCAGCCCCAGCATTTT,CASSFQDNQPQHF
TRBD1,15,TRBV19,-,TRBJ2-2,TGTGCCAGTAGTATTTGGGCAGGGGGAATCGGGGAGCTGTTTTTT,CASSIWAGGIGELFF
TRBD1,15,TRBV5-1,-,TRBJ1-4,TGCGCCAGCAGCTTGGAAGGGACAGGGGCAGAAAAACTGTTTTTT,CASSLEGTGAEKLFF
-,15,TRBV5-1,-,TRBJ2-3,TGCGCCAGCAGCTTAAGGGGGAGGGACACAGATACGCAGTATTTT,CASSLRGRDTDTQYF
-,13,TRBV2,-,TRBJ1-2,TGTGCCAGCAGTTCACAGGGATGGGAGGGCTACACCTTC,CASSSQGWEGYTF
TRBD2,14,TRBV4-1,-,TRBJ2-5,TGCGCCAGCAGCCCGAGCGGGGGTGCGGAGACCCAGTACTTC,CASSPSGGAETQYF
TRBD1,17,TRBV5-1,once,TRBJ1-2,TGCGCCAGCAGCTTGGCCGGGACAGGGGGCGAGAACTATGGCTACACCTTC,CASSLAGTGGENYGYTF
TRBD1,13,TRBV18,-,TRBJ2-7,TGTGCCAGCATCGACAGGGGGGGTTACGAGCAGTACTTC,CASIDRGGYEQYF
-,15,TRBV5-1,-,TRBJ1-3,TGCGCCAGCCCCTTTGCATCGACTGCTGGAAACACCATATATTTT,CASPFASTAGNTIYF
-,16,TRBV25-1,-,TRBJ1-3,TGTGCCAGCAGTGGACCCAGGCATCTCTCTGGAAACACCATATATTTT,CASSGPRHLSGNTIYF
TRBD2,16,TRBV19,-,TRBJ2-2,TGTGCCAGTAGTATGGGGCTAGCGGGGGTCCCCGGGGAGCTGTTTTTT,CASSMGLAGVPGELFF
TRBD2,14,TRBV9,-,TRBJ2-5,TGTGCCAGCAGCGTGAACGCGGGGGGAGAGACCCAGTACTTC,CASSVNAGGETQYF
-,11,TRBV5-4,-,TRBJ1-1,TGTGCCAGCAGCCGGAACACTGAAGCTTTCTTT,CASSRNTEAFF
-,14,TRBV5-5,-,TRBJ1-1,TGTGCCAGCAGCTTGATAATCAGGGACACTGAAGCTTTCTTT,CASSLIIRDTEAFF
TRBD1,16,TRBV5-1,once,TRBJ2-3,TGCACCAGCAGCTTAAGGACAGGGGTTGGCACAGATACGCAGTATTTT,CTSSLRTGVGTDTQYF
TRBD1,15,TRBV5-4,-,TRBJ2-5,TGTGCCAGCAGTTTTTTCAACAGGGGGCATGAGACCCAGTACTTC,CASSFFNRGHETQYF
-,14,TRBV19,-,TRBJ2-7,TGTGCCAGTAGTATAGATGCTCAGGGAAACGAGCAGTACTTC,CASSIDAQGNEQYF
TRBD1,15,TRBV19,-,TRBJ1-5,TGTGCCAGTAGTAGGACAGGGGGCACAGGTCAGCCCCAGCATTTT,CASSRTGGTGQPQHF
-,17,TRBV7-8,-,TRBJ2-5,TGTGCCAGCAGCTTAGGAGTTGAGCGGTATAAGTTAGAGACCCAGTACTTC,CASSLGVERYKLETQYF
TRBD1,15,TRBV4-2,-,TRBJ1-2,TGTGCCAGCAGTGTTGAGACAGGGGGAGGCTATGGCTACACCTTC,CASSVETGGGYGYTF
-,16,TRBV12-2,-,TRBJ2-3,TGTGCAAGTCGCTCCCTCCCAGACTATAGCACAGATACGCAGTATTTT,CASRSLPDYSTDTQYF
TRBD1,14,TRBV7-3,-,TRBJ2-1,TGTGCCAGCAGCTTAATCGGCAGGGGGAATGAGCAGTTCTTC,CASSLIGRGNEQFF
TRBD1,13,TRBV30,-,TRBJ1-2,TGTGCCTGGAGTAGGACAGGAAACTATGGCTACACCTTC,CAWSRTGNYGYTF
TRBD1,14,TRBV6-1,-,TRBJ2-3,TGTGCCAGCTCCGGGACAGGGATTGTAGATACGCAGTATTTT,CASSGTGIVDTQYF
TRBD2,15,TRBV5-1,-,TRBJ2-7,TGCGCCAGCAGCTCGGGACTAGCGGGAGGCCACGAGCAGTACTTC,CASSSGLAGGHEQYF
TRBD2,16,TRBV28,once,TRBJ2-1,TGTGCCAGCAGTCCCGGGACTAGCGGGCACTACAATGAGCAGTTCTTC,CASSPGTSGHYNEQFF
TRBD1,16,TRBV19,-,TRBJ1-5,TGTGCCAGTAGTATAACCGGACAGGGGGCACGACAGCCCCAGCATTTT,CASSITGQGARQPQHF
TRBD1,15,TRBV5-1,-,TRBJ1-2,TGCGCCAGCAGCGAGGATGGACAGGTCGTCTATGGCTACACCTTC,CASSEDGQVVYGYTF
-,13,TRBV5-8,-,TRBJ2-3,TGTGCCAGCAGCTCGGACTACACAGATACGCAGTATTTT,CASSSDYTDTQYF
TRBD1,14,TRBV15,-,TRBJ1-2,TGTGCCACCAGCAGGTCAGGGGGGAACTATGGCTACACCTTC,CATSRSGGNYGYTF
TRBD1,15,TRBV5-4,-,TRBJ1-1,TGTGCCAGCAGCTTTCGAACAGGGGCGAACACTGAAGCTTTCTTT,CASSFRTGANTEAFF
TRBD1,14,TRBV5-4,once,TRBJ1-5,TGTGCCAGCAGCTTTACAGGGGCCAATCAGCCCCAGCATTTT,CASSFTGANQPQHF
-,13,TRBV7-8,-,TRBJ1-1,TGTGCCAGCAGCCCTGGGGGGAACCCTGAAGCTTTCTTT,CASSPGGNPEAFF
TRBD2,14,TRBV9,-,TRBJ2-5,TGTGCCAGCAGCGTAGGAGCGGGAGAAGAGACCCAGTACTTC,CASSVGAGEETQYF
TRBD2,13,TRBV11-2,once,TRBJ2-7,TGTGCCAGCAGCTTTATAGCGGGGGGAGAGCAGTACTTC,CASSFIAGGEQYF